These 20 T cell receptor beta chains share one sample of origin, sequenced in a study of cytomegalovirus exposure and HLA in healthy donors. In the PCR, 60 Vbeta and 13 Jbeta primers were used. The repertoire was sequenced with immunoSEQ multiplex PCR; TCRdb's copy has only in-frame clones and lacks some. This table holds about 72,000 clones, roughly four fifths found once. The sample taken for sequencing was PBMCs. Source of these receptors: a man between 18 and 35 years old in good health and CMV-seronegative.

This rearrangement joins TRBV4-1 to TRBJ2-7, with 8 bases matching TRBD1. The CDR3 covers 15 residues. Trimming took 1 base from V and 2 from J; bases not matched to a gene: 4. CDR1 and CDR2 from the germline V gene are MGHRA and YSYEKL. The CDR3: CASSQAGTGPYEQYF. The CDR3 nucleotides are TGCGCCAGCAGCCAAGCCGGGACAGGCCCCTACGAGCAGTACTTC.

This sequence joins TRBV28 and TRBJ1-5; D possibly corresponds to TRBD1 (5 bases). CDR3 size: 16 residues. The V end lost 3 bases, the J end lost 0 bases, and 12 bases lay between the germline ends. Germline V CDR1 and CDR2: MDHEN, SYDVKM. Here the CDR3 DNA reads TGTGCCAGCAGTTTTAGGGGAACTTATAGCAATCAGCCCCAGCATTTT. Its translation is CASSFRGTYSNQPQHF.

This clone was observed a few times. CDR3 amino acids: CASSYSMSQGSEQYF. CDR3 nucleotides: TGTGCCAGCAGTTACTCGATGTCACAGGGATCCGAGCAGTACTTC. The gene calls are TRBV6-5 and TRBJ2-7; TRBD1 might be the D (6 bases). CDR1 is MNHEY and CDR2 is SVGAGI in the germline V gene. The ends were cut back, 0 bases at V and 6 bases at J, with 15 bases in the middle. CDR3 size: 15 residues.

This clone was seen a few times. This chain uses TRBV4-2 with TRBJ1-5; D might be TRBD1 (5 bases). The V and J ends lost 7 bases and 9 bases respectively, with 16 bases between them. The CDR3 runs 13 residues. The germline V gene has CDR1 LGHNA and CDR2 YNFKEQ. CDR3 nucleotides: TGTGCCAGCACTGACAGCGAAAAACGGCCCCAGCATTTT. This encodes CASTDSEKRPQHF.

The chain links TRBV4-2 to TRBJ1-1; tentatively, D is TRBD1 (6 bases). Trimming stripped 0 bases from V and 8 bases from J, with 10 bases between. Germline CDR1 reads LGHNA; CDR2 reads YNFKEQ. This CDR3 comprises 13 residues. As DNA, the CDR3 is TGTGCCAGCAGCCAAGATGGGGGCAGGGAAGCTTTCTTT. Translation: CASSQDGGREAFF.

The chain employs TRBV28 and TRBJ1-3, with D maybe TRBD1 (5 bases). The CDR3 is 15 residues long. The germline V and J ends were trimmed by 5 bases and 0 bases, with 11 bases remaining between them. Germline CDR1 and CDR2: MDHEN and SYDVKM. The CDR3, as DNA: TGTGCCAGCAGTCTTGACAGAGGCTCTGGAAACACCATATATTTT. Its protein is CASSLDRGSGNTIYF.

The chain joins TRBV4-3 to TRBJ1-2; D perhaps matches TRBD1 (5 bases). The length of the CDR3 is 16 residues. CDR1 is LGHNA and CDR2 is YSLEER in the germline V gene. The ends were cut back, 4 bases at V and 4 bases at J, with 19 bases in the middle. The CDR3 region is CASSRNGPGGTYGYTF. CDR3 nucleotides: TGCGCCAGCAGCCGGAATGGGCCGGGGGGTACCTATGGCTACACCTTC.

The V and J genes are TRBV5-4 and TRBJ2-7; D gene unclear. This CDR3 contains 13 residues. Germline lookup yields CDR1 SGHNT and CDR2 YYREEE (reference sequence). V was cut by 2 bases and J by 6 bases, with 12 bases left in between. CDR3 coding DNA: TGTGCCAGCAGCTTTATGCCGGTCGGCGAGCAGTACTTC. It translates to CASSFMPVGEQYF.

The chain couples TRBV19 to TRBJ2-2; 9 nucleotides match TRBD2. Germline V gene data show CDR1 as LNHDA and CDR2 as SQIVND (reference sequence). This CDR3 has 17 amino acids. The ends lost 7 bases at V and 8 bases at J; junction bases unmatched: 17. The DNA of the CDR3 is TGTGCCAGTAAACCCTTGCTTGGCGGGGGGGCTTTGGGGGAGCTGTTTTTT. This encodes CASKPLLGGGALGELFF. Full variable domain (outside the CDR3, taken from reference TRBV19 and TRBJ2-2): DGGITQSPKYLFRKEGQNVTLSCEQNLNHDAMYWYRQDPGQGLRLIYYSQIVNDFQKGDIAEGYSVSREKKESFPLTVTSAQKNPTAFYLCASKPLLGGGALGELFFGEGSRLTVL.

V is TRBV5-1 and J is TRBJ2-5, with D possibly being TRBD1 (5 bases). Trimming pared 0 bases from V and 5 bases from J, leaving 20 bases between. Germline V gives CDR1 SGHRS, CDR2 YFSETQ. CDR3 length equals 17 residues. DNA for the CDR3: TGCGCCAGCAGCTTGGCCATTCTTCTGGGGCCCGAGGAGACCCAGTACTTC. Residues: CASSLAILLGPEETQYF.

This clone was picked up one time. The J gene is TRBJ2-5, the V gene TRBV4-1, with TRBD2 matching over 10 bases. Germline values: CDR1 MGHRA, CDR2 YSYEKL. The CDR3 totals 15 residues. V gave up 5 bases and J gave up 2 bases; unmatched junction bases: 5. Written as DNA, the CDR3 is TGCGCCAGCAGCTTAGAGACTAGCGGGCAAGAGACCCAGTACTTC. This sequence encodes CASSLETSGQETQYF.

This clone was seen a single time. V is TRBV15 and J is TRBJ1-4; 7 bases match TRBD1. Germline CDR1 LNHNV, CDR2 YYDKDF (reference sequence). V lost 3 bases to trimming and J lost 8 bases; unmatched junction nucleotides: 9. The CDR3 totals 15 residues. CDR3 amino acids: CATSRGEGAPEKLFF. CDR3 in DNA: TGTGCCACCAGCAGGGGTGAGGGGGCGCCGGAAAAACTGTTTTTT.

The rearrangement joins TRBV9 to TRBJ2-7; 11 positions agree with TRBD2. CDR1 and CDR2 (germline): SGDLS, YYNGEE. The CDR3 consists of 15 residues. After removal of 4 bases from V and 6 bases from J, the junction contained 9 bases not matched to a gene. The CDR3 spells CASSPRASGRSEQYF. For the CDR3, the DNA is TGTGCCAGCAGCCCCCGCGCTAGCGGGAGGAGCGAGCAGTACTTC.

This clone was recorded only once. V gene TRBV15 combines with J gene TRBJ2-7; possible D gene TRBD2, 7 bases. The CDR3 is 15 residues long. Between the trimmed V and J ends, which lost 0 bases and 13 bases, there was a span of 22 bases. From germline, CDR1 is LNHNV and CDR2 YYDKDF (reference sequence). The CDR3 DNA sequence: TGTGCCACCAGCAGAGAGCTTTCACCGGACGGGGGGACATACTTC. Amino acids: CATSRELSPDGGTYF.

The V gene is TRBV30, the J gene TRBJ1-2, with 7 bases matching TRBD1. Per the germline V gene, CDR1 is GTSNPN and CDR2 is SVGIG (reference sequence). The length of the CDR3 is 13 residues. V lost 3 bases to trimming and J lost 4 bases; unmatched junction nucleotides: 5. CDR3 coding DNA: TGTGCCTGGAGAGCAGGGGGTGGCTATGGCTACACCTTC. As protein: CAWRAGGGYGYTF.

The V and J genes are TRBV29-1 and TRBJ2-3; 9 bases line up with TRBD1. V was clipped by 2 bases and J by 0 bases; unmatched bases: 3. Per germline, CDR1 SQVTM and CDR2 ANQGSEA. CDR3 length: 15 amino acids. The CDR3 DNA reads TGCAGCGTTGAAAAACAGGGGGCAAGCACAGATACGCAGTATTTT. Encoded protein: CSVEKQGASTDTQYF.

The sample holds one count of this clone. The CDR3 sequence is CASSPWGQVRWEQYF. The CDR3 nucleotides read TGTGCCAGCAGTCCCTGGGGGCAGGTACGTTGGGAGCAGTACTTC. The V call is TRBV6-5, the J call TRBJ2-7; a possible D gene is TRBD1 (6 bases). V gave up 5 bases and J gave up 7 bases, with 21 bases separating them. This CDR3 has 15 amino acids. Per germline, CDR1 MNHEY and CDR2 SVGAGI.

The genes are TRBV19 and TRBJ2-4; 7 bases match TRBD1. CDR1 is LNHDA, CDR2 SQIVND, per germline (reference sequence). This CDR3 has 15 amino acids. The junction had 5 bases not matched to a gene; V was cut back by 6 bases and J by 0 bases. CDR3 residues: CASSPYRGAKNIQYF. DNA of the CDR3: TGTGCCAGTAGCCCCTACAGGGGAGCCAAAAACATTCAGTACTTC.

This clone was picked up one time. This sequence joins TRBV4-1 and TRBJ2-5; 8 positions match TRBD2. V gave up 4 bases and J gave up 3 bases; unmatched junction bases: 4. The CDR3 runs 14 residues. In germline, CDR1 is MGHRA, CDR2 YSYEKL. The CDR3 DNA follows: TGCGCCAGCAGCCTCGGGGGGGCTGAAGAGACCCAGTACTTC. Encoded protein: CASSLGGAEETQYF.

The chain employs TRBV5-6 and TRBJ1-1; 10 bases fit TRBD1. This CDR3 comprises 15 residues. V lost 5 bases and J lost 7; bases outside the gene matches: 11. CDR1 SGHDT and CDR2 YYEEEE come from the germline V gene. The DNA for the CDR3 is TGTGCCAGCAGTACTACGGACAGGGGGGTAGGTGAAGCTTTCTTT. Protein product: CASSTTDRGVGEAFF.